What follows are 2 T cell receptor beta chains derived from one specimen sequenced in a study of blood T cell repertoires in COVID-19. Produced via immunoSEQ multiplex PCR; TCRdb's table is partial and in-frame only. Among about 390,000 clones listed, 87% were seen once. The specimen sequenced was peripheral blood. The source of these receptors is a woman aged 60-70 years with COVID-19, enrolled during active disease.

This chain connects TRBV27 to TRBJ2-1, with TRBD1 as a possible D gene (6 bases). Germline V CDR1 and CDR2: MNHEY, SMNVEV (reference sequence). V was shortened by 7 bases and J by 7 bases, with 20 bases between the two germline ends. The CDR3 has 15 residues. The CDR3 sequence is CASNIRGTTLNEQFF. CDR3 coding DNA: TGTGCCAGCAATATAAGAGGGACAACCTTGAATGAGCAGTTCTTC.

The chain employs TRBV4-1 and TRBJ1-2; 10 bases are a match to TRBD1. The germline CDR1 and CDR2 sequences are MGHRA and YSYEKL. The CDR3 runs 16 residues. J gave up 4 bases and V 1 base, and 6 bases lay outside the gene matches. Here the CDR3 DNA reads TGCGCCAGCAGCCAAGTCGGGACAGGGGAGGGCTATGGCTACACCTTC. Protein: CASSQVGTGEGYGYTF.